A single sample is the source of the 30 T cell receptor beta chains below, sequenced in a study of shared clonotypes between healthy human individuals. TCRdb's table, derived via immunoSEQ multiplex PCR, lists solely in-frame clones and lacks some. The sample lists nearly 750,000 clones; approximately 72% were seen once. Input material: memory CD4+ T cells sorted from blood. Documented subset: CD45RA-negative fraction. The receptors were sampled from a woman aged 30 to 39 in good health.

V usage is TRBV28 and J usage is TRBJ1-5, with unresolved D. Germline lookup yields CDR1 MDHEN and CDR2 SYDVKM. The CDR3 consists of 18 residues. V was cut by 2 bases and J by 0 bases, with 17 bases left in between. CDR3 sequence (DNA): TGTGCCAGCAGTTTAATGGGGAATTTTTTCGGTAGCAATCAGCCCCAGCATTTT. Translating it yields CASSLMGNFFGSNQPQHF. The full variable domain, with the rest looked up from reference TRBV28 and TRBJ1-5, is DVKVTQSSRYLVKRTGEKVFLECVQDMDHENMFWYRQDPGLGLRLIYFSYDVKMKEKGDIPEGYSVSREKKERFSLILESASTNQTSMYLCASSLMGNFFGSNQPQHFGDGTRLSIL.

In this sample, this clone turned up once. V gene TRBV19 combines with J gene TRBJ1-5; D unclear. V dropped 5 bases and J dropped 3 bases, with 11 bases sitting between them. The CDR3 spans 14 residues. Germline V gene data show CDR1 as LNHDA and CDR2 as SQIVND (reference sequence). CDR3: CASSSRIDNQPQHF. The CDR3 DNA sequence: TGTGCCAGTAGTTCCAGGATCGACAATCAGCCCCAGCATTTT.

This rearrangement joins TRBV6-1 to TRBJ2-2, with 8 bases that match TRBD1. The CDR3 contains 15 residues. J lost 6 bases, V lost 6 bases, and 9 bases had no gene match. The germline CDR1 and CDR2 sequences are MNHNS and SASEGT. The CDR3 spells CASRTGDFRSGELFF. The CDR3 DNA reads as TGTGCCAGCAGGACAGGGGATTTTCGCTCCGGGGAGCTGTTTTTT.

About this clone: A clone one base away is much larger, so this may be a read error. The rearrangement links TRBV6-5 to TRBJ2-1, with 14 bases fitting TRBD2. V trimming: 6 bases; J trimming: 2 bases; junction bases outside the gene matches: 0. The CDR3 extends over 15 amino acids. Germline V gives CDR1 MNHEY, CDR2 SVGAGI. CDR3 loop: CASRGLAGAYNEQFF. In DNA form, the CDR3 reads TGTGCCAGCAGGGGACTAGCGGGAGCCTACAATGAGCAGTTCTTC.

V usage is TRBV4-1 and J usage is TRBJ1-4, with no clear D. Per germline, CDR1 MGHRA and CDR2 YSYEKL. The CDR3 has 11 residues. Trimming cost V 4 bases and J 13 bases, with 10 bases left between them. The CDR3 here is CASSRTYRLFF. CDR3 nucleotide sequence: TGCGCCAGCAGCCGAACATACAGACTGTTTTTT.

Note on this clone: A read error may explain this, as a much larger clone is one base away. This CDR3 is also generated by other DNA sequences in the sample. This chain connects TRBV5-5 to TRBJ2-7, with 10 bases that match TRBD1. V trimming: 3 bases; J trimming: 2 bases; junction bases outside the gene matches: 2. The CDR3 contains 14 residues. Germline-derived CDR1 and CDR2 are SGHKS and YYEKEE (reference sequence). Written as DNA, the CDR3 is TGTGCCAGCAGCTCGGGACAGGGGACCTACGAGCAGTACTTC. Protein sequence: CASSSGQGTYEQYF.

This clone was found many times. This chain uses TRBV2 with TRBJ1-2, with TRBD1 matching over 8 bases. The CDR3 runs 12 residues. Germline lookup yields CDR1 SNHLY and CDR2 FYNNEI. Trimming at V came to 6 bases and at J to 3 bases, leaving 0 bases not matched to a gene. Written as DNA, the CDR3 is TGTGCCAGCAGGACAGGGGACTATGGCTACACCTTC. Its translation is CASRTGDYGYTF.

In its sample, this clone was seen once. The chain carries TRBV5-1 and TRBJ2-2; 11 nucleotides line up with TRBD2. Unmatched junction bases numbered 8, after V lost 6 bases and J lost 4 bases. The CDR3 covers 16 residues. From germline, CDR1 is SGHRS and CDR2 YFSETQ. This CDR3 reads CASIPTSGRATGELFF. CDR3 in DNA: TGCGCCAGCATACCCACTAGCGGGAGAGCCACCGGGGAGCTGTTTTTT.

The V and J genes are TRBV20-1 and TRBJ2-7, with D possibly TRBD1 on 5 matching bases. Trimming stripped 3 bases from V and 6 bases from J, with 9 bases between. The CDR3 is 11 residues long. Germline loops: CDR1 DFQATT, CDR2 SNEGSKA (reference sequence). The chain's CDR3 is CSASKGREQYF. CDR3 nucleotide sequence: TGCAGTGCTAGTAAGGGGCGCGAGCAGTACTTC.

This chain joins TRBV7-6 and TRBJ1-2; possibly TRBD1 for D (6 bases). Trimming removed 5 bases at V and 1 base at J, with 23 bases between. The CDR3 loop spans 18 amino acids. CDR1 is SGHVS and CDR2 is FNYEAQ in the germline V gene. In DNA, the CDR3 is TGTGCCAGCAGCGTAATAGGGGGGGGCGTACCGGGTAACTATGGCTACACCTTC. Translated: CASSVIGGGVPGNYGYTF.

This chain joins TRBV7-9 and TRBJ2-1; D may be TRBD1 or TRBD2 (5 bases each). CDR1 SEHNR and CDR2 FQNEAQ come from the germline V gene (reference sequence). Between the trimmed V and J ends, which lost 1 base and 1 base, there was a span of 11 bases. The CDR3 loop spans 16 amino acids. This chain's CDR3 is CASSLDMRGSYNEQFF. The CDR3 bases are TGTGCCAGCAGCTTAGATATGAGGGGATCCTACAATGAGCAGTTCTTC.

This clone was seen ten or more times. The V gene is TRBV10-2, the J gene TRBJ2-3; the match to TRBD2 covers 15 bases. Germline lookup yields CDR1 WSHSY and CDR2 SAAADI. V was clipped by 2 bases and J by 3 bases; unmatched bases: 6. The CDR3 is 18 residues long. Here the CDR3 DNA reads TGCGCCAGCAGTGAGGGAGGACTAGCGGGAGGGAGGACAGATACGCAGTATTTT. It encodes CASSEGGLAGGRTDTQYF.

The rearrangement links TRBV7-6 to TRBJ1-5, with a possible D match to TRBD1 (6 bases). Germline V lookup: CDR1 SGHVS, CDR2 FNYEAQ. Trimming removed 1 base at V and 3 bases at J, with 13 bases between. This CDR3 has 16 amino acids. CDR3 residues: CASSLGNGGLNQPQHF. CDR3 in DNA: TGTGCCAGCAGCTTAGGTAACGGGGGGCTCAATCAGCCCCAGCATTTT.

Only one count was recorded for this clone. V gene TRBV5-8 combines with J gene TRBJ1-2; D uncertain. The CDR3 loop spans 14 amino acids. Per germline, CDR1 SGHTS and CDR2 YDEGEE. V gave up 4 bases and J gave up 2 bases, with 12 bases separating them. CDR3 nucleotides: TGTGCCAGCAGCCGCCAGGAGATGAACTATGGCTACACCTTC. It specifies CASSRQEMNYGYTF.

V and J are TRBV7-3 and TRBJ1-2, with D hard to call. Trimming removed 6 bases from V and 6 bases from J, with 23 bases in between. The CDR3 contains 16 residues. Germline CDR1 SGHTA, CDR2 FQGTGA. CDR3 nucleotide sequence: TGTGCCAGCAGTTCCCCGGCAAAGGTCCGGAATAATGGCTACACCTTC. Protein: CASSSPAKVRNNGYTF.

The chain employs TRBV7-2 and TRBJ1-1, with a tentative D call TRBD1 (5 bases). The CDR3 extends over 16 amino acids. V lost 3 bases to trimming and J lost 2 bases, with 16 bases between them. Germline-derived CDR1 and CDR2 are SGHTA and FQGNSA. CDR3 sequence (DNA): TGTGCCAGCAGCTTCCGATCCGGGACGGTTAACACTGAAGCTTTCTTT. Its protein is CASSFRSGTVNTEAFF.

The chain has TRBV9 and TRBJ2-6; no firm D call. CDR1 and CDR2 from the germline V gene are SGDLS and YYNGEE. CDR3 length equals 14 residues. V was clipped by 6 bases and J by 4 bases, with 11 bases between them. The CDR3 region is CASTLRPGANVLTF. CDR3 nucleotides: TGTGCCAGCACGCTACGCCCCGGGGCCAACGTCCTGACTTTC.

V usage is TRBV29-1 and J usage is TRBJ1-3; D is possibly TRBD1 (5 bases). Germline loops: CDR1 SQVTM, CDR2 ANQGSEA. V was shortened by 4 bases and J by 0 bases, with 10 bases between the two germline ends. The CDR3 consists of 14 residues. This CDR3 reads CSVASGFSGNTIYF. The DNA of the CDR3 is TGCAGCGTTGCATCAGGGTTCTCTGGAAACACCATATATTTT.

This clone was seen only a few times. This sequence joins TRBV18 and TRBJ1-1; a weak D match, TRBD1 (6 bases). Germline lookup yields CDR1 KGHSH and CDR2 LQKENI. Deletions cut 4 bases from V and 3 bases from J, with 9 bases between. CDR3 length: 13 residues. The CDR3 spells CASSQQGYTEAFF. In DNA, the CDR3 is TGTGCCAGCTCACAACAGGGATACACTGAAGCTTTCTTT.

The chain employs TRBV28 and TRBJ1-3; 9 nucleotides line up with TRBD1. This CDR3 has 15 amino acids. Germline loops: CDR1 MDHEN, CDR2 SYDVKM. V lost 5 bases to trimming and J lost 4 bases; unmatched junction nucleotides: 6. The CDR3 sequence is CASSQPGTGGNTIYF. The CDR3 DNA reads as TGTGCCAGCAGTCAACCCGGGACAGGGGGAAACACCATATATTTT.

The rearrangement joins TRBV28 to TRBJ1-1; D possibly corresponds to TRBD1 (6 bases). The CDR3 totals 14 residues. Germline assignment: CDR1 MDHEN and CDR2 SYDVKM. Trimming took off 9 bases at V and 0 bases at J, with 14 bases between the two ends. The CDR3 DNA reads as TGTGCCAGTTATGTTGGGGGCATGAACACTGAAGCTTTCTTT. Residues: CASYVGGMNTEAFF.

The chain's CDR3 is CASTDRGRGETQYF. As DNA, the CDR3 is TGTGCCAGCACCGACAGAGGGCGGGGAGAGACCCAGTACTTC. J is TRBJ2-5 and V is TRBV25-1; the D gene is possibly TRBD2 (6 bases). Germline values: CDR1 MGHDK, CDR2 SYGVNS. Trimming stripped 7 bases from V and 4 bases from J, with 16 bases between. The CDR3 spans 14 residues. Combining the CDR3 with reference TRBV25-1 and TRBJ2-5 gives the whole variable domain EADIYQTPRYLVIGTGKKITLECSQTMGHDKMYWYQQDPGMELHLIHYSYGVNSTEKGDLSSESTVSRIRTEHFPLTLESARPSHTSQYLCASTDRGRGETQYFGPGTRLLVL.

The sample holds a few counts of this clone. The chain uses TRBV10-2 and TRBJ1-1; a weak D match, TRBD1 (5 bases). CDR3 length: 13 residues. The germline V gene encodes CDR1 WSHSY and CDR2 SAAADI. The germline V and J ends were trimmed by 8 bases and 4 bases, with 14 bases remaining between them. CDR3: CASRGVGRTEAFF. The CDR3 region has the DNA TGCGCCAGCCGAGGGGTGGGTCGCACTGAAGCTTTCTTT.

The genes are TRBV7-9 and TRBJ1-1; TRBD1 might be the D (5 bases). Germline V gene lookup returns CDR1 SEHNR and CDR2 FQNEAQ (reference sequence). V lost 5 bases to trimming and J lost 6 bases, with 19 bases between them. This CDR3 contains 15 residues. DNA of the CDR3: TGTGCCAGCAGCAACGACAGAATGGGTGCCTCTGAAGCTTTCTTT. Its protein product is CASSNDRMGASEAFF.

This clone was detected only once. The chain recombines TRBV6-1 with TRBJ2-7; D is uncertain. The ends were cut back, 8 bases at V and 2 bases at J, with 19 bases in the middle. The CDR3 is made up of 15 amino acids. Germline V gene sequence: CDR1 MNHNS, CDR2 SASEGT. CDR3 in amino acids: CASGPAGGPTYEQYF. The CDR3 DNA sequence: TGTGCCAGCGGTCCCGCAGGTGGACCGACCTACGAGCAGTACTTC.

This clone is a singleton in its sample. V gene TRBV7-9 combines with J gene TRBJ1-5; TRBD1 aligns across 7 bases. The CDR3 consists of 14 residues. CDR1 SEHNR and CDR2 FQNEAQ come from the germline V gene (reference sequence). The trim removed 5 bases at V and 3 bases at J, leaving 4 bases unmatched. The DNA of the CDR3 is TGTGCCAGCAGCCGAGACAGGGACAATCAGCCCCAGCATTTT. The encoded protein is CASSRDRDNQPQHF.

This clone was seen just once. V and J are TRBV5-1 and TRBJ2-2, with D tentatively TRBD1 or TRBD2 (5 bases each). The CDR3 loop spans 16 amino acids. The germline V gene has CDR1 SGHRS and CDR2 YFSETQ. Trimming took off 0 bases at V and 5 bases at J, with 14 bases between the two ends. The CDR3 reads CASSLADGTLTGELFF. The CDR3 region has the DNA TGCGCCAGCAGCTTGGCAGATGGGACCCTAACCGGGGAGCTGTTTTTT. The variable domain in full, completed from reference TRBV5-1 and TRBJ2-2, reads KAGVTQTPRYLIKTRGQQVTLSCSPISGHRSVSWYQQTPGQGLQFLFEYFSETQRNKGNFPGRFSGRQFSNSRSEMNVSTLELGDSALYLCASSLADGTLTGELFFGEGSRLTVL.

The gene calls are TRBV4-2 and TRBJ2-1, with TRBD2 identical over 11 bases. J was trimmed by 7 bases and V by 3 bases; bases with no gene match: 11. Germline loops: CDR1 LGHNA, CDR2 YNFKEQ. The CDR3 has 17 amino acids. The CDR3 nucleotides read TGTGCCAGCAGCCATAAGCCCCTAGCGGGAGGTGGGAATGAGCAGTTCTTC. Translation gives CASSHKPLAGGGNEQFF.

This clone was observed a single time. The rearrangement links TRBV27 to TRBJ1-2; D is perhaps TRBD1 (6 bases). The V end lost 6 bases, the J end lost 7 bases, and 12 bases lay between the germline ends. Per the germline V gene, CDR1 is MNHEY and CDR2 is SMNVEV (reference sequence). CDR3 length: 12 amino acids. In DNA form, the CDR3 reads TGTGCCAGCAGAGCATTGACAGGTGGCTACACCTTC. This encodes CASRALTGGYTF.

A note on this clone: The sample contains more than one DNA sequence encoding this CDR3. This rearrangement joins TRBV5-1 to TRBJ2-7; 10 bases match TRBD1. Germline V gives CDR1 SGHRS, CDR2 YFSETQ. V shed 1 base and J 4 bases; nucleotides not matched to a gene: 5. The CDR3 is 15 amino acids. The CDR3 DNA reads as TGCGCCAGCAGCTTGAGACAGGGGGCCAGTTACGAGCAGTACTTC. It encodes CASSLRQGASYEQYF. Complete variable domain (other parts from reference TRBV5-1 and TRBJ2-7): KAGVTQTPRYLIKTRGQQVTLSCSPISGHRSVSWYQQTPGQGLQFLFEYFSETQRNKGNFPGRFSGRQFSNSRSEMNVSTLELGDSALYLCASSLRQGASYEQYFGPGTRLTVT.